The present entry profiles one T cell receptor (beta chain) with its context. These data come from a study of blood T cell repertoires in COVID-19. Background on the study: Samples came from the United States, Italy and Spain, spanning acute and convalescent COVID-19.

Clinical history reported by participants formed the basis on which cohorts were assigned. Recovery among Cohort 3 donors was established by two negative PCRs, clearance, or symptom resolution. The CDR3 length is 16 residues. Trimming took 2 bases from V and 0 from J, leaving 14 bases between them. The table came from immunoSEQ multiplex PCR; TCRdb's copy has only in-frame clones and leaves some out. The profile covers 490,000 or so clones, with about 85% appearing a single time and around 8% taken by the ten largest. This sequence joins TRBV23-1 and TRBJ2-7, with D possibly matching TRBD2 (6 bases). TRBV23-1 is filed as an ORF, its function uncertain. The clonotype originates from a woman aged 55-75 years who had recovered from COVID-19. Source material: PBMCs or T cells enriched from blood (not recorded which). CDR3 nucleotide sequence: TGCGCCAGCAGTCAAGAGATAAAGGGAGGCTCCTACGAGCAGTACGTC. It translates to CASSQEIKGGSYEQYV.